The T cell receptor beta chain described here comes from a study of PD-1 blockade in classical Hodgkin lymphoma. Study findings and constraints: Baseline TCR diversity was reportedly lower in newly diagnosed patients than in healthy donors. It was reported as lower still in relapsed/refractory patients. The causes of the repertoire differences, possibly disease activity or prior therapy, remain undefined.

Repertoires were generated with immunoSEQ multiplex PCR, while TCRdb's copy carries only in-frame clones and drops some. The sample carries around 17,000 clones, 70% to 90% recorded once. With 1 base removed from V and 6 bases from J, the gap between germline ends came to 14 bases. This CDR3 contains 14 residues. Per germline, CDR1 SGHTS and CDR2 YDEGEE. This clone was seen only a few times. Its antigen is currently unknown. Regarding time point: newly diagnosed, previously untreated cHL patient sample. Newly diagnosed, untreated classical Hodgkin lymphoma PBMCs provided comparison. The specimen was peripheral blood mononuclear cells (PBMCs). J is TRBJ2-7 and V is TRBV5-8, with D unresolved. The sequence derives from a human donor with classical Hodgkin lymphoma. CDR3 amino acids: CASSLPLGMGEQYF. The CDR3, as DNA: TGTGCCAGCAGCTTGCCGTTGGGTATGGGCGAGCAGTACTTC.